One T cell receptor (beta chain) is described in this entry. Its matching antigen is unknown. These data originate in a study of T cell responses to AZD1222 COVID-19 vaccine. Regarding the study as a whole: White British ancestry dominated among donors, who included more females, and clonal diversity was possibly underestimated.

The CDR3 covers 14 residues. Germline values: CDR1 SGHRS, CDR2 YFSETQ. With 3 bases clipped from V and 4 bases from J, the junction kept 6 bases outside the gene matches. Repertoires were generated with immunoSEQ multiplex PCR, while TCRdb's copy carries only in-frame clones and drops some. The profile covers 110,000 to 150,000 clones, with around 93% appearing a single time and roughly 3% taken by the ten largest. The chain links TRBV5-1 to TRBJ1-2; 7 bases align to TRBD1. The sequence derives from an adult who received the AZD1222 COVID-19 vaccine. The source was peripheral blood, collected 28 days after the second AZD1222 dose. In DNA, the CDR3 is TGCGCCAGCAGCTATGGGACAGCGTCCTATGGCTACACCTTC. Its translation: CASSYGTASYGYTF.